These 14 T cell receptor beta chains came from one sample sequenced in a study of blood T cell repertoires in COVID-19. The protocol was immunoSEQ multiplex PCR, while the TCRdb copy is restricted to in-frame clones and leaves out a portion. The sample has around 180,000 clones, roughly 82% seen once. Sample: peripheral blood. These receptors all come from a woman younger than 45 with acute or convalescent COVID-19.

The chain employs TRBV7-2 and TRBJ1-4, with 9 bases that match TRBD1. The V and J ends lost 5 bases and 5 bases, in that order; junction bases with no gene match: 9. This CDR3 contains 16 residues. CDR1 and CDR2 (germline): SGHTA, FQGNSA. This CDR3 is CASSPHWDRVNEKLFF. The CDR3 region has the DNA TGTGCCAGCAGCCCGCATTGGGACAGGGTAAATGAAAAACTGTTTTTT.

The chain joins TRBV14 to TRBJ1-2, with 9 bases aligning to TRBD1. CDR3 length: 13 residues. The V and J ends lost 3 bases and 9 bases, in that order; junction bases with no gene match: 5. Germline V gives CDR1 SGHDN, CDR2 FVKESK. The DNA for the CDR3 is TGTGCCAGCAGCCAGGGACAGGGTAGGCGCTACACCTTC. Its translation: CASSQGQGRRYTF. Using reference TRBV14 and TRBJ1-2 for the parts outside the CDR3, the full variable domain is EAGVTQFPSHSVIEKGQTVTLRCDPISGHDNLYWYRRVMGKEIKFLLHFVKESKQDESGMPNNRFLAERTGGTYSTLKVQPAELEDSGVYFCASSQGQGRRYTFGSGTRLTVV.

V is TRBV7-2 and J is TRBJ2-7, with a tentative D call TRBD1 (5 bases). The V end was cut by 4 bases, the J end by 3 bases, with 10 bases between. Germline lookup yields CDR1 SGHTA and CDR2 FQGNSA. The CDR3 has 13 residues. CDR3 protein: CASSSTANYEQYF. The CDR3 nucleotides read TGTGCCAGCAGCTCGACAGCGAACTACGAGCAGTACTTC.

A word on this clone: Compared with germline, one end of the junction differs, possibly owing to a read error. The gene calls are TRBV6-2 or TRBV6-3 and TRBJ2-2, with TRBD1 matching over 12 bases. CDR3 length equals 17 residues. Germline CDR1 reads MNHEY; CDR2 reads SVGEGT. CDR3 sequence: CASSLRGQGANAGELFF. The CDR3, as DNA: TGTGCCAGCAGCCTCCGGGGACAGGGGGCGAACGCCGGGGAGCTGTTTTTT.

The V gene is TRBV11-2, the J gene TRBJ2-7; 8 bases agree with TRBD2. CDR1 is SGHAT, CDR2 FQNNGV, per germline. CDR3 length: 16 residues. V lost 2 bases and J lost 4; bases outside the gene matches: 10. CDR3 protein: CASSLRGRSSGYEQYF. As DNA, the CDR3 is TGTGCCAGCAGCTTACGAGGCCGGTCTAGCGGGTACGAGCAGTACTTC.

The chain has TRBV19 and TRBJ1-1; possibly TRBD1 for D (5 bases). This CDR3 region has 11 residues. Germline-derived CDR1 and CDR2 are LNHDA and SQIVND (reference sequence). V was trimmed by 5 bases and J by 7 bases, leaving 8 bases between them. CDR3 protein: CASSVGLEAFF. DNA for the CDR3: TGTGCCAGTAGTGTGGGACTTGAAGCTTTCTTT.

This rearrangement joins TRBV27 to TRBJ1-1; 9 bases map to TRBD1. Germline assignment: CDR1 MNHEY and CDR2 SMNVEV (reference sequence). CDR3 size: 13 residues. Trimming took 6 bases from V and 4 from J; bases not matched to a gene: 3. The CDR3: CASRGTGPTEAFF. The DNA for the CDR3 is TGTGCCAGCAGAGGGACAGGGCCCACTGAAGCTTTCTTT.

The V call is TRBV5-1, the J call TRBJ1-1; possibly TRBD1 for D (5 bases). CDR3 length equals 18 residues. Germline V gene data show CDR1 as SGHRS and CDR2 as YFSETQ. The V end was cut by 0 bases, the J end by 1 base, with 19 bases between. The CDR3: CASSLGVVRATTNTEAFF. CDR3 sequence (DNA): TGCGCCAGCAGCTTGGGGGTGGTCAGGGCAACAACGAACACTGAAGCTTTCTTT.

The sample holds a few counts of this clone. The chain couples TRBV7-9 to TRBJ2-2; 8 bases are a match to TRBD1. CDR1 SEHNR and CDR2 FQNEAQ come from the germline V gene (reference sequence). Trimming removed 3 bases from V and 8 bases from J; junction bases left unmatched: 8. The CDR3 is made up of 15 amino acids. The CDR3 sequence: CASSLGQALSGELFF. The CDR3 region has the DNA TGTGCCAGCAGCTTGGGACAGGCCTTATCAGGGGAGCTGTTTTTT.

The chain uses TRBV5-1 and TRBJ2-5, with D perhaps matching TRBD2 (5 bases). This CDR3 has 13 amino acids. Germline values: CDR1 SGHRS, CDR2 YFSETQ. Deletions cut 4 bases from V and 4 bases from J, with 11 bases between. The CDR3: CASSNGMGETQYF. Written as DNA, the CDR3 is TGCGCCAGCAGCAACGGGATGGGAGAGACCCAGTACTTC.

Notes on this clone: An end of the junction differs from the germline gene, which may be a read error. In the same sample, other DNA sequences code for this CDR3. The chain employs TRBV4-1 and TRBJ1-2, with D perhaps TRBD1 (6 bases). This CDR3 is built from 13 residues. Per germline, CDR1 MGHRA and CDR2 YSYEKL. The CDR3 sequence is CASSQDRNYGYTF. As DNA, the CDR3 is TGCGCCAGCAGTCAAGACAGGAACTATGGCTACACCTTC.

This sequence joins TRBV2 and TRBJ2-2, with 7 bases fitting TRBD1. Trimming cost V 6 bases and J 3 bases; bases outside gene matches: 4. Germline V lookup: CDR1 SNHLY, CDR2 FYNNEI. This CDR3 region has 14 residues. The CDR3 reads CASRGDRDTGELFF. The CDR3 DNA sequence: TGTGCCAGCAGGGGCGACAGGGACACCGGGGAGCTGTTTTTT. Filled out from reference TRBV2 and TRBJ2-2, the complete variable domain reads EPEVTQTPSHQVTQMGQEVILRCVPISNHLYFYWYRQILGQKVEFLVSFYNNEISEKSEIFDDQFSVERPDGSNFTLKIRSTKLEDSAMYFCASRGDRDTGELFFGEGSRLTVL.

The V and J genes are TRBV25-1 and TRBJ1-6, with D tentatively TRBD1 (5 bases). Germline CDR1 MGHDK, CDR2 SYGVNS. Trimming stripped 5 bases from V and 10 bases from J, with 12 bases between. CDR3 size: 13 residues. This CDR3 reads CASSKQGGSPLHF. The CDR3 DNA reads as TGTGCCAGCAGTAAGCAGGGTGGGTCACCCCTCCACTTT.

The gene calls are TRBV4-1 and TRBJ2-1; 10 bases align to TRBD2. Trimming took 6 bases from V and 4 from J; bases not matched to a gene: 12. CDR1 and CDR2 from the germline V gene are MGHRA and YSYEKL. CDR3 length: 17 residues. Here the CDR3 DNA reads TGCGCCAGCAGTCTCACCTCCGGGACTAGCGCTTACAATGAGCAGTTCTTC. Translated, it gives CASSLTSGTSAYNEQFF.